This T cell receptor (beta chain) was identified in a study of shared clonotypes between healthy human individuals. This clone was recorded only once. CDR3 size: 13 residues. V shed 7 bases, J shed 8 bases, and the junction held 9 bases outside the gene matches. The germline V gene has CDR1 GTSNPN and CDR2 SVGIG (reference sequence). TCRdb keeps only in-frame clones here, not all; method: immunoSEQ multiplex PCR. The sample consists of approximately 500,000 clones, roughly 80% of them appearing once. This TCR was recovered from a woman in her thirties or forties in good health. Some clones in this sample may be carry-over from other donors' samples. V and J are TRBV30 and TRBJ2-1; 9 bases line up with TRBD2. Sequencing was carried out using PBMCs. This chain's CDR3 is CAFLAGSSYEQFF. The CDR3 nucleotides are TGTGCCTTTCTAGCGGGAAGTAGCTATGAGCAGTTCTTC.